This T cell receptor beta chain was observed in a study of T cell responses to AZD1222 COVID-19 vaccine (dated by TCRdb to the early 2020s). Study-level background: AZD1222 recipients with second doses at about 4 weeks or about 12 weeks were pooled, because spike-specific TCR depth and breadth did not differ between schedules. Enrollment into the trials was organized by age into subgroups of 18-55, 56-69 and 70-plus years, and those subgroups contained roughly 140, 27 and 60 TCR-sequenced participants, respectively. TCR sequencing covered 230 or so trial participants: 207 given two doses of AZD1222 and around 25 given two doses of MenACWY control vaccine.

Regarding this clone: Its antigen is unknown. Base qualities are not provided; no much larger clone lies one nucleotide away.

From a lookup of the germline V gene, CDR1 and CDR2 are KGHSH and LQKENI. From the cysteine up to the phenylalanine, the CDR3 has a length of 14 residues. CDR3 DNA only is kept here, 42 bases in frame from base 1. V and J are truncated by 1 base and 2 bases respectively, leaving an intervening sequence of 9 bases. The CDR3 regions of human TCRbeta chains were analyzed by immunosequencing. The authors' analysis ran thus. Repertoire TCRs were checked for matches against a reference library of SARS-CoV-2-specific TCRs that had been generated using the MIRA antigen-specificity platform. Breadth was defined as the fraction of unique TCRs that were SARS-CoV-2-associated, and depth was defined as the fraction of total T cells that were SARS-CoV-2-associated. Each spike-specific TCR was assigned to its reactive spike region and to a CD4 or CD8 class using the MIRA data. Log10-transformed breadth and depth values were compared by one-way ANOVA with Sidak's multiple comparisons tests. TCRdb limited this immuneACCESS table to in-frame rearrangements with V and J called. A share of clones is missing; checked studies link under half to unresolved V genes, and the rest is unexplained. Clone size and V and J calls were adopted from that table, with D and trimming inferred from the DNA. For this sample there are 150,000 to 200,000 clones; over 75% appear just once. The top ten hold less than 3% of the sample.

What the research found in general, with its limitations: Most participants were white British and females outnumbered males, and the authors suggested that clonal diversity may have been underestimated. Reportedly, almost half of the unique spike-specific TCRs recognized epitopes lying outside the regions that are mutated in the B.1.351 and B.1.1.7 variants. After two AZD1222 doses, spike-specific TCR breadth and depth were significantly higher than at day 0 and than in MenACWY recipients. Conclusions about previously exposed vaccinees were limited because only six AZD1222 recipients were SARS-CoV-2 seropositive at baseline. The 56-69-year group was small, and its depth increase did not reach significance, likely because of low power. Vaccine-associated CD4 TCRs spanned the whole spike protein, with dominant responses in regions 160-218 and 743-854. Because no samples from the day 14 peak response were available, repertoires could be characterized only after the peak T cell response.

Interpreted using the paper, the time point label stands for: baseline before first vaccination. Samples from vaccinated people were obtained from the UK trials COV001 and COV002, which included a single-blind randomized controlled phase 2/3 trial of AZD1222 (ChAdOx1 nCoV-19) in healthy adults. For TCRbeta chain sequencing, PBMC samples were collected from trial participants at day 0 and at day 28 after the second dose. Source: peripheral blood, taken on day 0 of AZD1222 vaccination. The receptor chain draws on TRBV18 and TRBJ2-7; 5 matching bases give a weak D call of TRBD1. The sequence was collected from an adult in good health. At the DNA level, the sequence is TGTGCCAGCTCACCACAGGGGTCTACCTACGAGCAGTACTTC. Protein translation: CASSPQGSTYEQYF.